These 22 T cell receptor beta chains were all obtained from the same sample, sequenced in a study of blood T cell repertoires in COVID-19. Repertoires were generated with immunoSEQ multiplex PCR, while TCRdb's copy carries only in-frame clones and drops some. The sample lists more than 80,000 clones, about 90% occurring once. What was sequenced was peripheral blood. These receptors were obtained from a human donor with active COVID-19. The donor label of this sample is uncertain.

This clone was seen a few times. The J gene is TRBJ2-1, the V gene TRBV7-2, with 10 bases identical to TRBD1. CDR1 is SGHTA and CDR2 is FQGNSA in the germline V gene. J lost 4 bases, V lost 5 bases, and 8 bases had no gene match. The CDR3 is 16 residues long. CDR3 DNA: TGTGCCAGCAGCGCGCCGGGACAGGGGTGGTACAATGAGCAGTTCTTC. It translates to CASSAPGQGWYNEQFF. Full variable domain (outside the CDR3, taken from reference TRBV7-2 and TRBJ2-1): GAGVSQSPSNKVTEKGKDVELRCDPISGHTALYWYRQSLGQGLEFLIYFQGNSAPDKSGLPSDRFSAERTGGSVSTLTIQRTQQEDSAVYLCASSAPGQGWYNEQFFGPGTRLTVL.

This clone was recorded only once. The chain employs TRBV5-5 and TRBJ1-2; TRBD1 aligns across 7 bases. Germline V lookup: CDR1 SGHKS, CDR2 YYEKEE (reference sequence). Trimming removed 4 bases from V and 4 bases from J; junction bases left unmatched: 4. The CDR3 is made up of 13 amino acids. The CDR3 DNA reads TGTGCCAGCAGCATGGACAGGATCTATGGCTACACCTTC. Its translation is CASSMDRIYGYTF.

V is TRBV7-8 and J is TRBJ1-1; possibly TRBD1 for D (6 bases). There are 14 residues in the CDR3. The germline V gene encodes CDR1 SGHVS and CDR2 FQNEAQ. With 5 bases removed from V and 5 bases from J, the gap between germline ends came to 15 bases. The CDR3 here is CASSQVGGYTEAFF. DNA of the CDR3: TGTGCCAGCAGCCAAGTAGGGGGTTATACTGAAGCTTTCTTT.

This clone appeared once. The rearrangement uses TRBV7-2 and TRBJ2-3; TRBD1 is a possible D gene (6 bases). Germline V CDR1 and CDR2: SGHTA, FQGNSA. The CDR3 is 15 amino acids. With 6 bases removed from V and 2 bases from J, the gap between germline ends came to 15 bases. CDR3 DNA sequence: TGTGCCAGCAGACTGGACAGTTTTTCCACAGATACGCAGTATTTT. Translating gives CASRLDSFSTDTQYF. Full variable domain (remainder filled in from reference TRBV7-2 and TRBJ2-3): GAGVSQSPSNKVTEKGKDVELRCDPISGHTALYWYRQSLGQGLEFLIYFQGNSAPDKSGLPSDRFSAERTGGSVSTLTIQRTQQEDSAVYLCASRLDSFSTDTQYFGPGTRLTVL.

The CDR3 DNA sequence: TGTGCCAGCAGTTCGGGACATGGGAACACCGGGGAGCTGTTTTTT. Its translation is CASSSGHGNTGELFF. The chain links TRBV5-5 to TRBJ2-2; the D gene is possibly TRBD1 (6 bases). The CDR3 runs 15 residues. Per germline, CDR1 SGHKS and CDR2 YYEKEE (reference sequence). Trimming removed 5 bases from V and 1 base from J, with 12 bases in between.

The genes are TRBV5-6 and TRBJ2-3; no clear D gene. There are 14 residues in the CDR3. Germline V gene sequence: CDR1 SGHDT, CDR2 YYEEEE. V dropped 0 bases and J dropped 1 base, with 6 bases sitting between them. In nucleotides, the CDR3 is TGTGCCAGCAGCTTGGTTCGGGGCACAGATACGCAGTATTTT. Translation gives CASSLVRGTDTQYF.

V is TRBV12-3 or TRBV12-4 and J is TRBJ1-5; TRBD1 might be the D (5 bases). V gave up 7 bases and J gave up 6 bases, with 13 bases separating them. The CDR3 is 13 amino acids. The CDR3 region has the DNA TGTGCCAGCAAGGGCTCAGGGTTTCAGCCCCAGCATTTT. It yields the protein CASKGSGFQPQHF.

V is TRBV18 and J is TRBJ1-4; D is possibly TRBD1 (6 bases). The CDR3 sequence is 16 residues long. Trimming cost V 0 bases and J 4 bases, with 12 bases left between them. Looked up from germline, CDR1 is KGHSH and CDR2 is LQKENI. The CDR3 nucleotides read TGTGCCAGCTCACCACCGGGACAAAGAGTTAATGAAAAACTGTTTTTT. It specifies CASSPPGQRVNEKLFF.

The chain couples TRBV24-1 to TRBJ2-3; TRBD2 aligns across 10 bases. V shed 4 bases and J 3 bases; nucleotides not matched to a gene: 6. Germline-derived CDR1 and CDR2 are KGHDR and SFDVKD. This CDR3 spans 16 amino acids. Here the CDR3 reads CATSEGSGGYTDTQYF. The DNA of the CDR3 is TGTGCCACCAGTGAAGGTAGCGGGGGGTATACAGATACGCAGTATTTT.

V usage is TRBV7-9 and J usage is TRBJ2-3, with 10 bases lining up with TRBD2. Looked up from germline, CDR1 is SEHNR and CDR2 is FQNEAQ (reference sequence). This CDR3 region has 15 residues. V shed 6 bases and J 3 bases; nucleotides not matched to a gene: 6. CDR3 coding DNA: TGTGCCAGCAGACGCCCGGGACTAGCGACAGATACGCAGTATTTT. Translated: CASRRPGLATDTQYF.

A single count supports this clone. The genes are TRBV27 and TRBJ2-5, with 9 nucleotides matching TRBD2. The germline V gene encodes CDR1 MNHEY and CDR2 SMNVEV (reference sequence). The CDR3 runs 16 residues. Germline trimming cut 6 bases from V and 5 bases from J; bases unmatched to any gene: 13. The CDR3 sequence is CASRRGGAVSGETQYF. CDR3 DNA sequence: TGTGCCAGCAGGCGCGGGGGGGCCGTTTCAGGGGAGACCCAGTACTTC.

With regard to this clone: Its ends do not fully match the called genes, so a read error is possible. The chain has TRBV10-3 and TRBJ2-3, with 8 bases lining up with TRBD2. The CDR3 consists of 15 residues. Germline CDR1 is ENHRY and CDR2 is SYGVKD. This CDR3 reads CAIKVEAGGTDTQYF. DNA of the CDR3: TGTGCGATCAAGGTTGAAGCGGGGGGCACAGATACGCAGTATTTT.

The table lists this clone with a count of one. The rearrangement joins TRBV6-1 to TRBJ1-1; D remains ambiguous. This CDR3 has 13 residues. Trimming removed 3 bases at V and 1 base at J, with 6 bases between. From germline, CDR1 is MNHNS and CDR2 SASEGT. CDR3 amino acids: CASSDTENTEAFF. The CDR3 DNA is TGTGCCAGCAGTGACACAGAGAACACTGAAGCTTTCTTT.

The chain has TRBV28 and TRBJ2-5; D might be TRBD1 (6 bases). Germline CDR1 is MDHEN and CDR2 is SYDVKM. The V end was cut by 4 bases, the J end by 4 bases, with 10 bases between. The CDR3 totals 13 residues. CDR3 nucleotide sequence: TGTGCCAGCAGTTCGCCCAGGGGAGAGACCCAGTACTTC. It is translated as CASSSPRGETQYF.

This chain's CDR3 is CASSFGSFPGANVLTF. CDR3 in DNA: TGTGCCAGCAGCTTCGGTTCGTTCCCTGGGGCCAACGTCCTGACTTTC. The chain links TRBV7-6 to TRBJ2-6; the D is unclear. Trimming pared 3 bases from V and 2 bases from J, leaving 11 bases between. In germline, CDR1 is SGHVS, CDR2 FNYEAQ. The CDR3 contains 16 residues.

The V call is TRBV5-6, the J call TRBJ1-1, with 9 nucleotides matching TRBD1. Germline values: CDR1 SGHDT, CDR2 YYEEEE. The CDR3 has 15 residues. V shed 5 bases, J shed 10 bases, and the junction held 15 bases outside the gene matches. CDR3 nucleotides: TGTGCCAGCAGAGATGGGACAGGGACACCGTACCTAGCTTTCTTT. Protein product: CASRDGTGTPYLAFF.

The count of this clone is one. J is TRBJ1-5 and V is TRBV7-8, with TRBD1 matching 7 bases. Per germline, CDR1 SGHVS and CDR2 FQNEAQ. The CDR3 is made up of 15 amino acids. The V segment lost 1 base and the J segment 11 bases; nucleotides outside the gene matches: 11. CDR3 protein: CASSLEGQRVLAQHF. Here the CDR3 DNA reads TGTGCCAGCAGCTTAGAGGGACAGAGAGTTCTTGCCCAGCATTTT.

The chain combines TRBV28 with TRBJ1-2, with D maybe TRBD1 (5 bases). CDR1 is MDHEN and CDR2 is SYDVKM in the germline V gene. This CDR3 is built from 13 residues. V was shortened by 5 bases and J by 4 bases, with 11 bases between the two germline ends. For the CDR3, the DNA is TGTGCCAGCAGTCCAGCCGACAGCTATGGCTACACCTTC. Translated: CASSPADSYGYTF.

The chain joins TRBV7-2 to TRBJ2-3; D remains ambiguous. The CDR3 contains 13 residues. The germline V gene encodes CDR1 SGHTA and CDR2 FQGNSA. Trimming cost V 1 base and J 3 bases, with 5 bases left between them. The CDR3 is CASSLVETDTQYF. The CDR3 nucleotides read TGTGCCAGCAGCTTAGTAGAGACAGATACGCAGTATTTT.

The CDR3 nucleotides read TGTGCCAGCTCACGAGGACAGCAAGAGACCCAGTACTTC. This encodes CASSRGQQETQYF. This chain connects TRBV18 to TRBJ2-5; D possibly corresponds to TRBD1 (6 bases). The CDR3 is made up of 13 amino acids. Germline V gene sequence: CDR1 KGHSH, CDR2 LQKENI. V was cut by 4 bases and J by 2 bases, with 8 bases left in between.

The CDR3 region has the DNA TGTGCCAGCAGCCCGCCGGACAGACTGAACACTGAAGCTTTCTTT. Translation: CASSPPDRLNTEAFF. V and J are TRBV5-4 and TRBJ1-1, with D maybe TRBD1 (6 bases). The CDR3 has 15 amino acids. V was pared by 4 bases and J by 0 bases, with 13 bases between. Germline CDR1 SGHNT, CDR2 YYREEE (reference sequence). The full variable domain, with the rest looked up from reference TRBV5-4 and TRBJ1-1, is ETGVTQSPTHLIKTRGQQVTLRCSSQSGHNTVSWYQQALGQGPQFIFQYYREEENGRGNFPPRFSGLQFPNYSSELNVNALELDDSALYLCASSPPDRLNTEAFFGQGTRLTVV.

The rearrangement uses TRBV19 and TRBJ1-6; 7 positions agree with TRBD1. Germline CDR1 and CDR2: LNHDA and SQIVND (reference sequence). This CDR3 region has 15 residues. V lost 6 bases and J lost 3; bases outside the gene matches: 5. DNA of the CDR3: TGTGCCAGTAGGCAAGGACAGGTCTATAATTCACCCCTCCACTTT. Translation: CASRQGQVYNSPLHF.